The T cell receptor (beta chain) described here comes from a study of CD4+ T cells in melanoma. Measured with immunoSEQ multiplex PCR; TCRdb has only the in-frame clones, and not every one. This sample has around 130,000 clones; about 93% occur once, and the top ten carry less than 2%. Points on this clone: Its cognate antigen is unknown.

Findings and caveats of the study: CD8+ T cell, macrophage and B cell function reportedly correlated with neoantigen-specific CD4+ T cells.

The germline V and J ends were trimmed by 6 bases and 5 bases, with 14 bases remaining between them. There are 14 residues in the CDR3. Germline CDR1 MNHEY, CDR2 SVGAGI. The chain joins TRBV6-5 to TRBJ1-5; a possible D gene is TRBD1 (6 bases). This receptor was taken from a human donor with melanoma. CDR3: CASRLTGRDQPQHF. CDR3 nucleotides: TGTGCCAGCAGATTGACAGGTCGGGATCAGCCCCAGCATTTT.